This TCR beta chain was captured by sequencing in a study of identical twins. Whole-study results and caveats: Zero-insertion results could be subject to partial confounding by invariant MAIT and iNKT cells. Abundant beta clonotypes from cord blood had fewer insertions, unlike memory repertoires, which showed none.

Every one of the donors was a healthy Caucasian. V shed 1 base and J shed 3 bases, with 17 bases lying between them. CDR3 length: 17 amino acids. Germline loops: CDR1 LGHNT, CDR2 FRNRAP. This clonotype occurred a few times. Its matching antigen is unknown. Template switching, a step in the protocol, added a universal primer site, and cDNA carried unique molecular identifiers. In TCRdb, the 5' RACE reads were re-called with MiXCR into one record per CDR3 protein. The data contain about 460,000 distinct CDR3 sequences, 11% to 15% of them singletons. A further study also used this sample, focusing on yellow fever vaccine responses in identical twins.

The sequenced sample consisted of CD4+ T cells sorted from blood. This sequence was found in a woman aged 18-29 years in good health. The chain carries TRBV12-5 and TRBJ2-3; D is possibly TRBD1 or TRBD2 (6 bases each). CDR3 DNA: TGTGCTAGTGGTTTGGAGGTTGGGGGGCGCGCAACAGATACGCAGTATTTT. Its translation is CASGLEVGGRATDTQYF.